This T cell receptor beta chain is from a study of T cell responses to AZD1222 COVID-19 vaccine. This CDR3 spans 16 amino acids. Trimming took off 0 bases at V and 0 bases at J, with 11 bases between the two ends. Germline CDR1 is MNHEY and CDR2 is SVGAGI. As regards this clone: The antigen remains unidentified.

Study-wide results and limits: Spike regions recognized by vaccine-associated CD4 TCRs spanned the protein, led by 160-218 and 743-854. The donors showed a predominance of white British ancestry and of females, with possible underestimation of clonal diversity. Reportedly, nearly half of unique spike TCRs recognized epitopes outside B.1.351/B.1.1.7 mutations.

Some clones are missing from TCRdb's copy, which holds only in-frame ones; the method was immunoSEQ multiplex PCR. The data show more than 100,000 clones, about 90% seen once. The sequencing here drew on peripheral blood, taken 28 days after the second AZD1222 dose. The chain has TRBV6-5 and TRBJ1-2; D is unclear. The source is an adult who received the AZD1222 COVID-19 vaccine. The CDR3 loop reads CASSYSEGGANYGYTF. CDR3 nucleotide sequence: TGTGCCAGCAGTTACTCGGAAGGAGGTGCTAACTATGGCTACACCTTC.